The 27 T cell receptor beta chains below all came from one sample that was sequenced in a study of blood T cell repertoires in COVID-19. Method: immunoSEQ multiplex PCR; TCRdb's copy keeps in-frame clones and lacks some. The sample holds about 59,000 clones, roughly 85% seen once. The material sequenced was peripheral blood. The origin of the receptors is a man in his 60s with acute or convalescent COVID-19.

The gene calls are TRBV6-4 and TRBJ2-2; the D gene is possibly TRBD2 (6 bases). The CDR3 loop spans 15 amino acids. Germline lookup yields CDR1 MRHNA and CDR2 SNTAGT. Trimming shortened V by 4 bases and J by 4 bases, and 13 bases separated the two germline ends. The CDR3 sequence is CASSASIGGTGELFF. The CDR3 region has the DNA TGTGCCAGCAGTGCCTCGATCGGGGGCACCGGGGAGCTGTTTTTT.

This rearrangement joins TRBV18 to TRBJ2-5; maybe TRBD1 (7 bases). V lost 0 bases, J lost 4 bases, and 12 bases lay in between. The CDR3 has 15 amino acids. The V gene's germline CDR1 is KGHSH and CDR2 LQKENI. The CDR3 DNA sequence: TGTGCCAGCTCACCACCCCCAGGGGGGACAGAGACCCAGTACTTC. This translates into CASSPPPGGTETQYF.

The chain has TRBV5-5 and TRBJ2-1; perhaps TRBD2 as D (6 bases). CDR3 size: 14 residues. Germline-derived CDR1 and CDR2 are SGHKS and YYEKEE (reference sequence). The V and J ends lost 4 bases and 1 base respectively, with 9 bases between them. CDR3 region: CASSRETSYNEQFF. CDR3 bases: TGTGCCAGCAGCCGGGAGACATCCTACAATGAGCAGTTCTTC.

The J gene is TRBJ2-1, the V gene TRBV6-5; 8 bases map to TRBD2. There are 14 residues in the CDR3. Looked up from germline, CDR1 is MNHEY and CDR2 is SVGAGI. The J segment lost 9 bases and the V segment lost 7 bases, leaving 11 bases of the junction unmatched. DNA of the CDR3: TGTGCCAGCACCGTCAGCGGGAGAGGCGGTGAGCAGTTCTTC. It encodes CASTVSGRGGEQFF.

The V gene is TRBV4-2, the J gene TRBJ1-1; 8 bases match TRBD1. The CDR3 runs 14 residues. With V trimmed by 4 bases and J by 2 bases, 3 bases remained unmatched. Germline V gene sequence: CDR1 LGHNA, CDR2 YNFKEQ. This CDR3 is CASSRPGGNTEAFF. CDR3 DNA sequence: TGTGCCAGCAGCCGTCCAGGGGGCAACACTGAAGCTTTCTTT.

The V gene is TRBV5-4, the J gene TRBJ2-3; 9 nucleotides align to TRBD2. The CDR3 is 14 residues long. J was trimmed by 6 bases and V by 5 bases; bases with no gene match: 7. Germline V CDR1 and CDR2: SGHNT, YYREEE (reference sequence). The CDR3 region is CASRPGLATDTQYF. CDR3 nucleotide sequence: TGTGCCAGCAGGCCGGGACTAGCAACTGATACGCAGTATTTT.

This CDR3 is CASSQDERRLHF. The CDR3 region has the DNA TGTGCCAGCAGCCAAGACGAACGGAGACTCCACTTT. The chain uses TRBV3-1 (or the pseudogene TRBV3-2) and TRBJ1-6; D remains ambiguous. Germline-derived CDR1 and CDR2 are LGHDT and YNNKEL (reference sequence). With 0 bases removed from V and 16 bases from J, the gap between germline ends came to 10 bases. CDR3 length: 12 amino acids.

The gene calls are TRBV10-3 and TRBJ2-7; possibly TRBD2 for D (6 bases). This CDR3 spans 17 amino acids. Looked up from germline, CDR1 is ENHRY and CDR2 is SYGVKD. With 6 bases removed from V and 0 bases from J, the gap between germline ends came to 21 bases. CDR3 in amino acids: CAIRGVRDSHISYEQYF. The CDR3 DNA is TGTGCCATCAGAGGAGTTAGGGACTCGCATATCTCCTACGAGCAGTACTTC.

The chain links TRBV7-2 to TRBJ1-1; perhaps TRBD1 as D (5 bases). There are 13 residues in the CDR3. V shed 5 bases and J shed 7 bases, with 14 bases lying between them. Germline CDR1 SGHTA, CDR2 FQGNSA. DNA of the CDR3: TGTGCCAGCAGCGGTCCCCGGCAGGGTGAAGCTTTCTTT. Protein sequence: CASSGPRQGEAFF.

CDR3 nucleotides: TGCAGCGTTGAAGATTCGGTCACCGGGACAACTGGCTACACCTTC. Residues: CSVEDSVTGTTGYTF. The V gene is TRBV29-1, the J gene TRBJ1-2; D perhaps matches TRBD1 (6 bases). This CDR3 is built from 15 residues. V was cut by 0 bases and J by 7 bases, with 18 bases left in between. The V gene's germline CDR1 is SQVTM and CDR2 ANQGSEA. Full variable domain (remainder filled in from reference TRBV29-1 and TRBJ1-2): SAVISQKPSRDICQRGTSLTIQCQVDSQVTMMFWYRQQPGQSLTLIATANQGSEATYESGFVIDKFPISRPNLTFSTLTVSNMSPEDSSIYLCSVEDSVTGTTGYTFGSGTRLTVV.

This clone showed up just a few times. This rearrangement joins TRBV19 to TRBJ1-4; no clear D. Trimming stripped 4 bases from V and 6 bases from J, with 15 bases between. This CDR3 is 15 amino acids long. Germline loops: CDR1 LNHDA, CDR2 SQIVND (reference sequence). CDR3 bases: TGTGCCAGTAGTACGGGATCAATATTGGATGAAAAACTGTTTTTT. Encoded protein: CASSTGSILDEKLFF. Looking up the rest from reference TRBV19 and TRBJ1-4 gives the full variable domain: DGGITQSPKYLFRKEGQNVTLSCEQNLNHDAMYWYRQDPGQGLRLIYYSQIVNDFQKGDIAEGYSVSREKKESFPLTVTSAQKNPTAFYLCASSTGSILDEKLFFGSGTQLSVL.

The table lists this clone with a few counts. This chain joins TRBV5-1 and TRBJ2-2, with 7 bases identical to TRBD2. J gave up 2 bases and V 7 bases, and 8 bases lay outside the gene matches. The CDR3 runs 15 residues. In germline, CDR1 is SGHRS, CDR2 YFSETQ. The CDR3 loop is CASHRGGPNTGELFF. The CDR3, as DNA: TGCGCCAGCCACCGGGGAGGGCCCAACACCGGGGAGCTGTTTTTT.

This clone appeared a single time. V and J are TRBV7-9 and TRBJ1-2; 7 nucleotides align to TRBD1. The CDR3 loop spans 12 amino acids. The V and J ends lost 2 bases and 10 bases, in that order; junction bases with no gene match: 4. Germline CDR1 SEHNR, CDR2 FQNEAQ (reference sequence). CDR3 loop: CASSLRQGDYTF. The DNA for the CDR3 is TGTGCCAGCAGCTTAAGACAGGGTGACTACACCTTC.

The CDR3 loop reads CASRISGTGGYNEQFF. The CDR3 DNA sequence: TGTGCCAGCAGAATCAGCGGGACAGGGGGTTACAATGAGCAGTTCTTC. This sequence joins TRBV7-2 and TRBJ2-1, with 11 positions matching TRBD1. After removal of 6 bases from V and 4 bases from J, the junction contained 8 bases not matched to a gene. Looked up from germline, CDR1 is SGHTA and CDR2 is FQGNSA. The CDR3 is 16 residues long.

The DNA of the CDR3 is TGTGCCAGCAGCTTCTTGGGGGGTGGTGAGCAGTACTTC. As protein: CASSFLGGGEQYF. The chain uses TRBV5-6 and TRBJ2-7; a weak D match, TRBD2 (6 bases). This CDR3 spans 13 amino acids. V lost 2 bases and J 7 bases, leaving 13 bases between the germline ends. The V gene's germline CDR1 is SGHDT and CDR2 YYEEEE. The whole variable domain, remainder taken from reference TRBV5-6 and TRBJ2-7, is DAGVTQSPTHLIKTRGQQVTLRCSPKSGHDTVSWYQQALGQGPQFIFQYYEEEERQRGNFPDRFSGHQFPNYSSELNVNALLLGDSALYLCASSFLGGGEQYFGPGTRLTVT.

J is TRBJ1-2 and V is TRBV19; D remains unclear. V lost 6 bases and J 4 bases, leaving 21 bases between the germline ends. This CDR3 spans 16 amino acids. CDR1 is LNHDA and CDR2 is SQIVND in the germline V gene (reference sequence). The CDR3 DNA reads as TGTGCCAGTAGCCCTTTTGAAGGGTCCGGGAGCTATGGCTACACCTTC. As protein: CASSPFEGSGSYGYTF.

The rearrangement links TRBV27 to TRBJ2-3; 8 nucleotides agree with TRBD1. Per germline, CDR1 MNHEY and CDR2 SMNVEV (reference sequence). The CDR3 has 15 amino acids. V dropped 6 bases and J dropped 2; count of bases not matched to a gene: 7. CDR3 DNA: TGTGCCAGCAGCCAGGGGGCCCTTATCACAGATACGCAGTATTTT. Protein product: CASSQGALITDTQYF.

The chain links TRBV5-4 to TRBJ2-1; 9 nucleotides align to TRBD2. The V segment lost 0 bases and the J segment 9 bases; nucleotides outside the gene matches: 4. The CDR3 is made up of 14 amino acids. CDR1 is SGHNT and CDR2 is YYREEE in the germline V gene (reference sequence). CDR3 nucleotides: TGTGCCAGCAGCTTGGAACTAGCGGGCGGTGAGCAGTTCTTC. It codes for CASSLELAGGEQFF.

The chain combines TRBV5-1 with TRBJ2-3; D remains unclear. The V end was cut by 2 bases, the J end by 6 bases, with 10 bases between. Germline CDR1 and CDR2: SGHRS and YFSETQ. The CDR3 sequence is 13 residues long. The CDR3 sequence is CASSLTPGDTQYF. CDR3 coding DNA: TGCGCCAGCAGCTTAACACCCGGGGATACGCAGTATTTT. The full variable domain, its missing parts supplied by reference TRBV5-1 and TRBJ2-3, is KAGVTQTPRYLIKTRGQQVTLSCSPISGHRSVSWYQQTPGQGLQFLFEYFSETQRNKGNFPGRFSGRQFSNSRSEMNVSTLELGDSALYLCASSLTPGDTQYFGPGTRLTVL.

The chain has TRBV5-8 and TRBJ1-5; 8 nucleotides match TRBD1. Trimming at V came to 3 bases and at J to 0 bases, leaving 8 bases not matched to a gene. This CDR3 has 17 amino acids. Per the germline V gene, CDR1 is SGHTS and CDR2 is YDEGEE. CDR3 in DNA: TGTGCCAGCAGCTCCGACAGGGGAGGCTATAGCAATCAGCCCCAGCATTTT. The encoded protein is CASSSDRGGYSNQPQHF.

This sequence joins TRBV5-6 and TRBJ1-2, with 8 positions matching TRBD1. With V trimmed by 3 bases and J by 4 bases, 5 bases remained unmatched. Germline CDR1 SGHDT, CDR2 YYEEEE. This CDR3 is 14 amino acids long. CDR3 in amino acids: CASSYGTGGYGYTF. DNA for the CDR3: TGTGCCAGCAGCTACGGGACAGGCGGCTATGGCTACACCTTC.

The sample holds a few counts of this clone. The V gene is TRBV9, the J gene TRBJ1-5, with unresolved D. The CDR3 extends over 15 amino acids. Trimming took 3 bases from V and 4 from J, leaving 14 bases between them. The germline gives CDR1 SGDLS, CDR2 YYNGEE. CDR3 DNA sequence: TGTGCCAGCAGCGCCGTCCCGGGTCGGAATCAGCCCCAGCATTTT. It encodes CASSAVPGRNQPQHF.

The CDR3 reads CASSLPDIPSGNTIYF. As DNA, the CDR3 is TGCGCCAGCAGCTTACCGGACATACCCTCTGGAAACACCATATATTTT. The rearrangement uses TRBV5-1 and TRBJ1-3; D might be TRBD1 (5 bases). V lost 2 bases to trimming and J lost 0 bases, with 12 bases between them. CDR1 SGHRS and CDR2 YFSETQ come from the germline V gene. The CDR3 contains 16 residues. The whole variable domain, remainder taken from reference TRBV5-1 and TRBJ1-3, is KAGVTQTPRYLIKTRGQQVTLSCSPISGHRSVSWYQQTPGQGLQFLFEYFSETQRNKGNFPGRFSGRQFSNSRSEMNVSTLELGDSALYLCASSLPDIPSGNTIYFGEGSWLTVV.

The rearrangement links TRBV7-2 to TRBJ2-7, with TRBD2 identical over 8 bases. The CDR3 sequence is 15 residues long. J lost 6 bases, V lost 3 bases, and 10 bases had no gene match. Per the germline V gene, CDR1 is SGHTA and CDR2 is FQGNSA. The CDR3 nucleotides read TGTGCCAGCAGCTTGACCGCGGGCGGGAGGTTCGAGCAGTACTTC. This gives the protein CASSLTAGGRFEQYF.

The chain is built from TRBV28 and TRBJ1-1; no reliable D call. From germline, CDR1 is MDHEN and CDR2 SYDVKM. Trimming shortened V by 4 bases and J by 0 bases, and 9 bases separated the two germline ends. The length of the CDR3 is 14 residues. As DNA, the CDR3 is TGTGCCAGCAGTTACGGGATCGTGAACACTGAAGCTTTCTTT. As protein: CASSYGIVNTEAFF.

The gene calls are TRBV6-5 and TRBJ2-6; D gene ambiguous. Trimming took off 7 bases at V and 2 bases at J, with 3 bases between the two ends. The CDR3 is 12 amino acids. CDR1 is MNHEY and CDR2 is SVGAGI in the germline V gene. The CDR3 is CASTTGANVLTF. CDR3 coding DNA: TGTGCCAGCACAACTGGGGCCAACGTCCTGACTTTC.

This chain uses TRBV4-1 with TRBJ2-3, with 7 nucleotides matching TRBD2. Germline CDR1 and CDR2: MGHRA and YSYEKL. The ends lost 7 bases at V and 0 bases at J; junction bases unmatched: 10. This CDR3 is 16 amino acids long. In DNA, the CDR3 is TGCGCCAGCAACCTAAGAGCGGGATCCAGCACAGATACGCAGTATTTT. It codes for CASNLRAGSSTDTQYF.